Included here is one T cell receptor (beta chain) sequence, with context. This record belongs to a study of cytomegalovirus exposure and HLA in healthy donors. Using immunoSEQ multiplex PCR, the repertoire was profiled, and TCRdb retains in-frame clones only, with some absent. The table lists some 180,000 clones, around nine tenths of them singletons, with 6% to 8% in the top ten. CDR3 size: 14 residues. J lost 3 bases, V lost 2 bases, and 0 bases had no gene match. Germline V gene sequence: CDR1 LNHNV, CDR2 YYDKDF (reference sequence). V gene TRBV15 combines with J gene TRBJ2-2, with 7 bases identical to TRBD2. Sequenced: PBMCs. This sequence was found in a man aged 25-45 years in good health and CMV-seropositive. Written as DNA, the CDR3 is TGTGCCACCAGCAGACGGGGGGACACCGGGGAGCTGTTTTTT. Encoded protein: CATSRRGDTGELFF.